What follows describes a single TCR beta chain. The data derive from a study of blood T cell repertoires in COVID-19. The repertoire was sequenced with immunoSEQ multiplex PCR; TCRdb's copy has only in-frame clones and lacks some. The repertoire includes roughly 230,000 clones, 81% of them detected once, and approximately 8% sits in the top ten. CDR3 length equals 16 residues. The germline CDR1 and CDR2 sequences are SGHVS and FQNEAQ. Trimming cost V 7 bases and J 3 bases, with 19 bases left between them. The chain uses TRBV7-8 and TRBJ1-5, with a tentative D call TRBD1 (5 bases). Sequences were obtained from peripheral blood. This receptor was obtained from a woman of 80 years or more with acute or convalescent COVID-19. The CDR3 here is CASTPRRGSANQPQHF. For the CDR3, the DNA is TGTGCCAGCACCCCAAGGCGGGGGTCCGCCAATCAGCCCCAGCATTTT.